This T cell receptor (beta chain) was documented in a study of blood T cells in healthy people across ages. Study-wide points: Relative to aged donors, long-lived donors carried more naive CD4+ cells and displayed higher diversity.

The second PCR ran 7 to 11 cycles with a sample-barcoded 5' primer and J-beta primers. Every cDNA molecule bore a tag from a template-switch adaptor containing 12 random nucleotides. Per sample, CDR3-containing paired-end reads numbered at least 2.5 million. TCRdb re-analysed the 5' RACE reads in MiXCR, keeping a single row per CDR3 protein. This sample has some 1.8 million distinct CDR3 sequences, with more than 35% found just once. Every donor gave roughly 9.6 milliliters of peripheral blood. On this clonotype: Its antigen is not known.

Germline CDR1 is DFQATT and CDR2 is SNEGSKA (reference sequence). V lost 0 bases to trimming and J lost 4 bases, with 19 bases between them. This CDR3 has 16 amino acids. The source is a human donor in good health. The sample consisted of blood. The V call is TRBV20-1, the J call TRBJ2-7; no firm D call. The CDR3 spells CSARDLLGNNGYEQYF. The CDR3, as DNA: TGCAGTGCTAGAGATCTCCTGGGGAACAATGGGTACGAGCAGTACTTC.